The clone carrying this T cell receptor beta chain was picked up a small number of times. Its target is not known. V was cut by 8 bases and J by 4 bases, with 12 bases left in between. Germline assignment: CDR1 MDHEN and CDR2 SYDVKM. The CDR3 totals 13 residues. The sample belongs to a study of Graves' ophthalmopathy and Graves' hyperthyroidism. The TCR beta CDR3 regions underwent amplification from RNA transcripts. HTBI-primed first-round RT-PCR preceded second-round multiplex PCR. One entry per CDR3 protein, called by TCRdb with MiXCR from the multiplex PCR reads. Of about 400,000 distinct CDR3 sequences in the sample, around 20% were seen once. Study conclusions and caveats: The model predicted progression of ophthalmopathy with a sensitivity of 60% to 71%, and its specificity was under 75%.

V is TRBV28 and J is TRBJ2-4; D possibly matches TRBD1 or TRBD2 (6 bases each). The receptor was isolated from a woman aged 18 to 35 with stable Graves' hyperthyroidism. What was sequenced was peripheral blood. The DNA of the CDR3 is TGTGCCAGCGCCGGGGGCGGAAAAAACATTCAGTACTTC. This gives the protein CASAGGGKNIQYF. The entire variable domain, with the rest obtained from reference TRBV28 and TRBJ2-4, is as follows: DVKVTQSSRYLVKRTGEKVFLECVQDMDHENMFWYRQDPGLGLRLIYFSYDVKMKEKGDIPEGYSVSREKKERFSLILESASTNQTSMYLCASAGGGKNIQYFGAGTRLSVL.